In this sample, the clone carrying this T cell receptor (beta chain) turned up a few times. Its antigen is unknown. The germline V gene encodes CDR1 KGHDR and CDR2 SFDVKD. The germline V and J ends were trimmed by 5 bases and 4 bases, with 19 bases remaining between them. This CDR3 spans 16 amino acids. This specimen comes from a study of CD4 T cells in relation to SARS-CoV-2 and coronaviruses. Notes on the study in general: Roughly 65% of donors had memory CD4+ clonotypes crossrecognizing SARS-CoV-2 and common cold coronavirus spike. The assay detects memory recall responses, not culture-primed primary responses.

Profiling relied on immunoSEQ multiplex PCR, and the TCRdb table lists in-frame clones only, not all of them. The table records 35,000 to 45,000 clones, about four fifths of them present only once. The receptor was isolated from an adult with COVID-19. The sequenced sample was naive CD4+ T cells from PBMCs, cultured in vitro. Subset of the sample: naive CD4+ T cells isolated by negative enrichment. The chain joins TRBV24-1 to TRBJ1-2; tentative D call: TRBD1 (5 bases). DNA for the CDR3: TGTGCCACCAGTGCATCTCGCGGTGGGGCTCTCTATGGCTACACCTTC. Its protein is CATSASRGGALYGYTF.